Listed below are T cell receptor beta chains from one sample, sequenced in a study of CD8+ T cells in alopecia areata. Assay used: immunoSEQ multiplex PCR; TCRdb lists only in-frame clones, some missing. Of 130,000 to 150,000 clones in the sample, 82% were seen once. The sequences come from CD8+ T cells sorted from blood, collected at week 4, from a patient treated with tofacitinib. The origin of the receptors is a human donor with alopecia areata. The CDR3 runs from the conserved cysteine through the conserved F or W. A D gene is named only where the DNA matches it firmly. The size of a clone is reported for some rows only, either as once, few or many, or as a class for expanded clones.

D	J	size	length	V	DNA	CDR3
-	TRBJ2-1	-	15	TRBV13	TGTGCCAGCAGCCCGTCGGGGGCCCCTTACAATGAGCAGTTCTTC	CASSPSGAPYNEQFF
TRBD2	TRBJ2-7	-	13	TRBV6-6	TGTGCCAGCAGCGCGGGTCGGGGGGACGAGCAGTACTTC	CASSAGRGDEQYF
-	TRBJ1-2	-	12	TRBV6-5	TGTGCCAGCAGTTACCCGGGCCATGGCTACACCTTC	CASSYPGHGYTF
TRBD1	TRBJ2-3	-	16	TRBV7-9	TGTGCCAGCAGCTCCTGGACAGGGGGCACATCAGATACGCAGTATTTT	CASSSWTGGTSDTQYF
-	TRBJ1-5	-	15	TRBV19	TGTGCCACCCAACAGGAGAATTGGAGCAATCAGCCCCAGCATTTT	CATQQENWSNQPQHF
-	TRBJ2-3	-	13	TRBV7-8	TGTGCCAGCAGCTCCCGACCCTTGGATACGCAGTATTTT	CASSSRPLDTQYF
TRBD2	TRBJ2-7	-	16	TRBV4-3	TGCGCCAGCAGCCAATCCTTAGGCGGGGGGATAGAGGAGCAGTACTTC	CASSQSLGGGIEEQYF
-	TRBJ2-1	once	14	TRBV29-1	TGCAGCGTTGATGGGGGCGCGAGGGTCAATGAGCAGTTCTTC	CSVDGGARVNEQFF
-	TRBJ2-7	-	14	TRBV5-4	TGTGCCAGCAGCTTAGCCGGGGCCTCCTACGAGCAGTACTTC	CASSLAGASYEQYF
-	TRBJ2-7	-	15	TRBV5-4	TGTGCCAGCAGCTTGGAGGGGGGGCCCCACTACGAGCAGTACTTC	CASSLEGGPHYEQYF
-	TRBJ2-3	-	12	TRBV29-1	TGCAGCGTTGAACCGATGGAAGATACGCAGTATTTT	CSVEPMEDTQYF
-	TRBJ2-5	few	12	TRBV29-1	TGCAGCGTTGTCGGGGATCAAGAGACCCAGTACTTC	CSVVGDQETQYF
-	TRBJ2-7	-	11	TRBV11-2	TGTGCCAGCAGCCCCTACTACGAGCAGTACTTC	CASSPYYEQYF
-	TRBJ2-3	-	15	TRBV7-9	TGTGCCAGCAGCTTTGGGGGGACTAGCACAGATACGCAGTATTTT	CASSFGGTSTDTQYF
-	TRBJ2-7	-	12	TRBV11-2	TGTGCCAGCAGCTTATCCGGCTACGAGCAGTACTTC	CASSLSGYEQYF
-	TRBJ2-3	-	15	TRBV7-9	TGTGCCAGCAGCCCGGACAGCCAGGGGACAGATACGCAGTATTTT	CASSPDSQGTDTQYF
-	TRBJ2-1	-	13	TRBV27	TGTGCCAGCAGTTCCAGCTCCTACAATGAGCAGTTCTTC	CASSSSSYNEQFF
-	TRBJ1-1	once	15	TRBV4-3	TGCGCCAGCAGCCAAGATCAACTGGGGCGCACTGAAGCTTTCTTT	CASSQDQLGRTEAFF
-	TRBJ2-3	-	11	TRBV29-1	TGCAGCGGGGCTGAGGGGGATACGCAGTATTTT	CSGAEGDTQYF
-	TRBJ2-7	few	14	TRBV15	TGTGCCACCAGCAGCGATTACGGGACCTACGAGCAGTACTTC	CATSSDYGTYEQYF
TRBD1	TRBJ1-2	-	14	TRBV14	TGTGCCAGCAGACCGACAGGGGAAGAGTATGGCTACACCTTC	CASRPTGEEYGYTF
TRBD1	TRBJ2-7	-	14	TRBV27	TGTGCCAGCAGGAGGACAGGGGACTCCTACGAGCAGTACTTC	CASRRTGDSYEQYF
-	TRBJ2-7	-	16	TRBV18	TGTGCCAGCTCACCACGTGAGAAGGGGGAAAGGTCCGAGCAGTACTTC	CASSPREKGERSEQYF
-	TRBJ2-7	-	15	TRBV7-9	TGTGCCAGCAGCTCTCCGGGGGCCCTATCCTACGAGCAGTACTTC	CASSSPGALSYEQYF
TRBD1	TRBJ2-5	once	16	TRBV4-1	TGCGCCAGCAGCCTTCGAGTCGGGACAGGGGTCGAGACCCAGTACTTC	CASSLRVGTGVETQYF
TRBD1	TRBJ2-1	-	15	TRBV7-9	TGTGCCAGCAGCTCACGGACAGGGGGGCGCAATGAGCAGTTCTTC	CASSSRTGGRNEQFF